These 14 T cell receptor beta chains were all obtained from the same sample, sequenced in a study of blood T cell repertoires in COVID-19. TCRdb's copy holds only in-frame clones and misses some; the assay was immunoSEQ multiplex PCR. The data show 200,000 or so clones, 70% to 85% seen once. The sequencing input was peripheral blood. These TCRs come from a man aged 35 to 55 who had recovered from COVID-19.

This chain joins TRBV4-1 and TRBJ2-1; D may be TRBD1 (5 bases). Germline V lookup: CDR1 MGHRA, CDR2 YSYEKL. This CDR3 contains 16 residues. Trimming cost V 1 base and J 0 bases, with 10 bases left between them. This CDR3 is CASSQGRASSYNEQFF. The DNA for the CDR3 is TGCGCCAGCAGCCAAGGCAGGGCGAGCTCCTACAATGAGCAGTTCTTC.

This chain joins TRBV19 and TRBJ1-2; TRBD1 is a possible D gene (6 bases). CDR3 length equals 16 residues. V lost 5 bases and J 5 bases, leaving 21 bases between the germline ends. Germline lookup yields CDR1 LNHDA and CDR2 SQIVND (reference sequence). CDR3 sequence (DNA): TGTGCCAGTAGTCCCGTCGTGGGGGGGGCTATATATGGCTACACCTTC. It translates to CASSPVVGGAIYGYTF.

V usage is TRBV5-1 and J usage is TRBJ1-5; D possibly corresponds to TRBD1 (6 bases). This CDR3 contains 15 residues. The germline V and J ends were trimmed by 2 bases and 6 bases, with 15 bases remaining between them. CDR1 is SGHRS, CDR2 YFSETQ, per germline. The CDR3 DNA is TGCGCCAGCAGCTTATCGGGGGGCATGGCTCAGCCCCAGCATTTT. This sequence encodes CASSLSGGMAQPQHF. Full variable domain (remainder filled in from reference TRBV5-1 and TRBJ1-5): KAGVTQTPRYLIKTRGQQVTLSCSPISGHRSVSWYQQTPGQGLQFLFEYFSETQRNKGNFPGRFSGRQFSNSRSEMNVSTLELGDSALYLCASSLSGGMAQPQHFGDGTRLSIL.

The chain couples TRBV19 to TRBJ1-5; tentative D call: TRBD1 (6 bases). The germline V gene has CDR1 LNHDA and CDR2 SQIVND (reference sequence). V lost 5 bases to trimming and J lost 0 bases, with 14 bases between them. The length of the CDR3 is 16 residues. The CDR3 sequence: CASSPRTVYSNQPQHF. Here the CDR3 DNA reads TGTGCCAGTAGTCCCCGGACAGTTTATAGCAATCAGCCCCAGCATTTT.

In DNA form, the CDR3 reads TGTGCCAGCAGTGCGCTTCGGGGGAACTCTGGAAACACCATATATTTT. Translated, it gives CASSALRGNSGNTIYF. This chain connects TRBV2 to TRBJ1-3, with D possibly matching TRBD1 (5 bases). V lost 4 bases, J lost 0 bases, and 13 bases lay in between. Germline V lookup: CDR1 SNHLY, CDR2 FYNNEI. The CDR3 covers 16 residues.

In DNA form, the CDR3 reads TGCAGTGCTAGTGAAGGGGGCGATGCTTACACTGAAGCTTTCTTT. Translated, it gives CSASEGGDAYTEAFF. The rearrangement links TRBV20-1 to TRBJ1-1, with 7 bases matching TRBD1. The CDR3 is 15 amino acids. Germline-derived CDR1 and CDR2 are DFQATT and SNEGSKA (reference sequence). V lost 3 bases to trimming and J lost 3 bases; unmatched junction nucleotides: 10.

The DNA for the CDR3 is TGTGCCAGTAGTATCGAGCCGTCTTCCTACGAGCAGTACTTC. Its translation: CASSIEPSSYEQYF. The genes are TRBV19 and TRBJ2-7; D gene ambiguous. CDR1 and CDR2 from the germline V gene are LNHDA and SQIVND (reference sequence). This CDR3 has 14 residues. Trimming pared 3 bases from V and 1 base from J, leaving 10 bases between.

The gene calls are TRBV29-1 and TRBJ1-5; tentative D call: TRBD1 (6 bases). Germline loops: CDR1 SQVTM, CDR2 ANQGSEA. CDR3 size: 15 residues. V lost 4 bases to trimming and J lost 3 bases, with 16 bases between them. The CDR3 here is CSVVEGRGYNQPQHF. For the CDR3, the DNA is TGCAGCGTTGTTGAAGGTAGGGGGTACAATCAGCCCCAGCATTTT.

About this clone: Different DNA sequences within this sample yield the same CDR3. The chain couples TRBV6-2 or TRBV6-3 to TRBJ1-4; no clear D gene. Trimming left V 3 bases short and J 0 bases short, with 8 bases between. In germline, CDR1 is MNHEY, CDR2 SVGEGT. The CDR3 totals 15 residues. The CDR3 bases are TGTGCCAGCAGTTATGTCGAGGCAACTAATGAAAAACTGTTTTTT. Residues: CASSYVEATNEKLFF.

The DNA of the CDR3 is TGCGCCACGTCCGGGGGCTCCTACAATGAGCAGTTCTTC. Translated, it gives CATSGGSYNEQFF. The chain uses TRBV10-1 and TRBJ2-1; D perhaps matches TRBD2 (6 bases). The CDR3 is made up of 13 amino acids. Trimming removed 10 bases at V and 0 bases at J, with 10 bases between. The germline CDR1 and CDR2 sequences are WNHNN and SYGVQD (reference sequence).

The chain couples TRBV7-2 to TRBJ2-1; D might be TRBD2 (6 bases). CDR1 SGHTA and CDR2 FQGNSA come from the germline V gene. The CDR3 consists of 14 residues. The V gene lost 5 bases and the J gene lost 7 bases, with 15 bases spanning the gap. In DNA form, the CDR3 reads TGTGCCAGCAGCGAGACTAGTTCTGGGAATGAGCAGTTCTTC. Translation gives CASSETSSGNEQFF.

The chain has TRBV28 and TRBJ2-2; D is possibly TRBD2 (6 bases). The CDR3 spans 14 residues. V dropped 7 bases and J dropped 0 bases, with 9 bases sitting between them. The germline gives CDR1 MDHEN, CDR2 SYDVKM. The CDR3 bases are TGTGCCAGCACGGACTACCCGAACACCGGGGAGCTGTTTTTT. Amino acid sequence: CASTDYPNTGELFF.

In nucleotides, the CDR3 is TGTGCCAGCAGCTTGACTAGCGGGATATCCCACGAGCAGTACTTC. Its protein product is CASSLTSGISHEQYF. The genes are TRBV7-2 and TRBJ2-7; TRBD2 agrees at 11 bases. With V trimmed by 3 bases and J by 5 bases, 6 bases remained unmatched. The CDR3 is made up of 15 amino acids. Germline CDR1 is SGHTA and CDR2 is FQGNSA.

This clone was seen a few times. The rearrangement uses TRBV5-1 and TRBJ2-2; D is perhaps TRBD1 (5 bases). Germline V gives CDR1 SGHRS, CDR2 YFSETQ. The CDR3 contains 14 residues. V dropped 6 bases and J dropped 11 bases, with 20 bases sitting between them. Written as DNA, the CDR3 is TGCGCCAGCATGGTTACAGGAGTTGTTAGCGAGCTGTTTTTT. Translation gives CASMVTGVVSELFF.